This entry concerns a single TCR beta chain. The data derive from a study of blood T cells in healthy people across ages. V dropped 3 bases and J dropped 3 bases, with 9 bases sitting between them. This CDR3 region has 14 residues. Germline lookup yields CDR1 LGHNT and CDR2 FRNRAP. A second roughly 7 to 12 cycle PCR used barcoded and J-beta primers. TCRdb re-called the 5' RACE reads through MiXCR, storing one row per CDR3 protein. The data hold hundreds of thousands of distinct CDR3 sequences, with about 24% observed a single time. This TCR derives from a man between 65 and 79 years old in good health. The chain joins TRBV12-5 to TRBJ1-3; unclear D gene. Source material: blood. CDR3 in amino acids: CASGFGLLGNTIYF. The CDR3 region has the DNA TGTGCTAGTGGTTTTGGGCTACTTGGAAACACCATATATTTT.